Presented here are 11 T cell receptor beta chains from one specimen sequenced in a study of cytomegalovirus exposure and HLA in healthy donors. Use of 60 Vbeta and 13 Jbeta primers characterized the PCR. Repertoires were generated with immunoSEQ multiplex PCR, while TCRdb's copy carries only in-frame clones and drops some. This sample has about 150,000 clones, with about 85% found just once. The source material was PBMCs. The receptors were sampled from a woman aged 18-30 years in good health and CMV-seronegative.

The genes are TRBV7-9 and TRBJ1-5, with no clear D. Trimming took 6 bases from V and 4 from J, leaving 13 bases between them. The germline gives CDR1 SEHNR, CDR2 FQNEAQ (reference sequence). The CDR3 loop spans 14 amino acids. CDR3 sequence: CASSSGGDNQPQHF. The CDR3 DNA reads TGTGCCAGCAGTTCGGGCGGGGATAATCAGCCCCAGCATTTT.

The chain employs TRBV7-8 and TRBJ1-5; a weak D match, TRBD1 (5 bases). Germline V CDR1 and CDR2: SGHVS, FQNEAQ. Trimming took off 5 bases at V and 1 base at J, with 18 bases between the two ends. The CDR3 runs 17 residues. CDR3 loop: CASSTTGGEGSNQPQHF. Written as DNA, the CDR3 is TGTGCCAGCAGCACCACAGGAGGGGAGGGGAGCAATCAGCCCCAGCATTTT.

This sequence joins TRBV28 and TRBJ2-2; possible D gene TRBD2, 5 bases. V dropped 5 bases and J dropped 4 bases, with 14 bases sitting between them. In germline, CDR1 is MDHEN, CDR2 SYDVKM. The CDR3 extends over 15 amino acids. CDR3 protein: CASSLVQRSTGELFF. DNA for the CDR3: TGTGCCAGCAGTCTCGTCCAGCGGTCCACCGGGGAGCTGTTTTTT.

The gene calls are TRBV5-1 and TRBJ2-1, with a possible D match to TRBD1 (6 bases). The CDR3 runs to 13 residues. Germline V gene lookup returns CDR1 SGHRS and CDR2 YFSETQ. With 4 bases removed from V and 5 bases from J, the gap between germline ends came to 10 bases. CDR3 sequence (DNA): TGCGCCAGCAGCGCCGGACAGAACAATGAGCAGTTCTTC. Its translation is CASSAGQNNEQFF.

The chain uses TRBV27 and TRBJ2-3; 9 bases map to TRBD2. Germline CDR1 and CDR2: MNHEY and SMNVEV (reference sequence). The trim removed 6 bases at V and 0 bases at J, leaving 16 bases unmatched. The CDR3 sequence is 19 residues long. In DNA, the CDR3 is TGTGCCAGCAGCCAAAACCAATTGACTAGCGGAACTAGCACAGATACGCAGTATTTT. Its translation is CASSQNQLTSGTSTDTQYF.

This sequence joins TRBV18 and TRBJ2-3, with TRBD2 identical over 8 bases. Looked up from germline, CDR1 is KGHSH and CDR2 is LQKENI. The CDR3 consists of 16 residues. V trimming: 3 bases; J trimming: 1 base; junction bases outside the gene matches: 6. The CDR3 bases are TGTGCCAGCTCACCGTTGGGAGCGGGGGGCACAGATACGCAGTATTTT. Translating gives CASSPLGAGGTDTQYF.

The genes are TRBV14 and TRBJ1-2; TRBD1 might be the D (6 bases). In germline, CDR1 is SGHDN, CDR2 FVKESK. V lost 0 bases and J 4 bases, leaving 9 bases between the germline ends. This CDR3 has 14 amino acids. The CDR3 nucleotides are TGTGCCAGCAGCCAAGATCTGGGGGCCTATGGCTACACCTTC. Residues: CASSQDLGAYGYTF.

CDR3 nucleotides: TGCGCCAGCAGCTTGGACAGGGCGGCCACTGAAGCTTTCTTT. Its protein product is CASSLDRAATEAFF. The chain uses TRBV5-1 and TRBJ1-1, with a weak D call TRBD1 (6 bases). CDR1 is SGHRS and CDR2 is YFSETQ in the germline V gene. Trimming shortened V by 0 bases and J by 4 bases, and 10 bases separated the two germline ends. This CDR3 is built from 14 residues.

The V gene is TRBV5-1, the J gene TRBJ1-1; possibly TRBD1 for D (6 bases). Trimming shortened V by 4 bases and J by 5 bases, and 18 bases separated the two germline ends. The CDR3 extends over 15 amino acids. Per germline, CDR1 SGHRS and CDR2 YFSETQ. The CDR3, as DNA: TGCGCCAGCAGCCGCTCACAGGGTCAGTGGACTGAAGCTTTCTTT. It is translated as CASSRSQGQWTEAFF.

This chain links TRBV5-1 with TRBJ2-7, with 11 bases identical to TRBD2. V was pared by 3 bases and J by 2 bases, with 4 bases of the junction left unmatched. Per germline, CDR1 SGHRS and CDR2 YFSETQ. CDR3 length: 15 amino acids. CDR3 nucleotide sequence: TGCGCCAGCAGCTCAACTAGCGGGGGTCCCTACGAGCAGTACTTC. This gives the protein CASSSTSGGPYEQYF.

With respect to this clone: A read error may produce the germline difference seen at one junction end. The chain recombines TRBV7-9 with TRBJ1-2; D uncertain. The CDR3 covers 14 residues. CDR1 is SEHNR and CDR2 is FQNEAQ in the germline V gene (reference sequence). The CDR3 sequence is CSSSLERGGYGYTF. CDR3 DNA: TGTTCCAGCAGCTTAGAGCGGGGTGGCTATGGCTACACCTTC.